This TCR beta chain is drawn from a study of OX40 agonist ivuxolimab in advanced cancers. Background on the study: Dosing consisted of intravenous ivuxolimab at 0.01 to 10 mg/kg every 2 weeks.

Germline V lookup: CDR1 MNHEY, CDR2 SVGAGI. The CDR3 spans 15 residues. Trimming took 4 bases from V and 4 from J; bases not matched to a gene: 6. The protocol was immunoSEQ multiplex PCR, while the TCRdb copy is restricted to in-frame clones and leaves out a portion. The data contain 65,000 to 80,000 clones, 92% of them singletons. The specimen comprised CD4+ or CD8+ T cells sorted from blood, sampled in a trial of the OX40 agonist ivuxolimab. The clonotype comes from an adult with an advanced solid tumor such as melanoma, head and neck, liver or kidney cancer. The chain recombines TRBV6-5 with TRBJ2-2, with TRBD1 identical over 7 bases. This CDR3 is CASSLNRGSTGELFF. CDR3 coding DNA: TGTGCCAGCAGTTTGAACAGGGGCAGCACCGGGGAGCTGTTTTTT.